These 11 T cell receptor beta chains were all obtained from the same sample, sequenced in a study of blood T cells in healthy people across ages. The authors ran a second PCR of roughly 6 to 11 cycles using a sample-barcoded 5' primer and a J-beta primer mix. One entry per CDR3 protein results from TCRdb running MiXCR on the 5' RACE reads. Found here are fewer than 1,200,000 distinct CDR3 sequences, roughly 24% of them singletons; the top ten hold 0.65% to 0.75%. In addition, the sample was reused for a study of T cells of mothers and their children.

The sequenced sample was blood. Receptor source: a girl aged 2-10 years in good health.

The chain carries TRBV11-2 and TRBJ2-5, with 15 nucleotides matching TRBD2. TRBJ2-1 matches the DNA end more closely, so the J call is doubtful. The CDR3 covers 15 residues. Germline V gene sequence: CDR1 SGHAT, CDR2 FQNNGV. In DNA form, the CDR3 reads TGTGCCAGTAGGACTAGCGGGAGGGGGTACAATGAGCAGTTCTTC. Its translation is CASRTSGRGYNEQFF.

This chain uses TRBV27 with TRBJ1-2, with 8 bases lining up with TRBD1. CDR1 is MNHEY, CDR2 SMNVEV, per germline (reference sequence). V shed 6 bases, J shed 7 bases, and the junction held 16 bases outside the gene matches. The CDR3 extends over 16 amino acids. This CDR3 reads CASSMLPGGDTFGYTF. The CDR3 nucleotides are TGTGCCAGCAGCATGCTACCAGGGGGCGATACCTTTGGCTACACCTTC.

The gene calls are TRBV5-1 and TRBJ2-1, with no clear D. CDR3 size: 14 residues. Trimming removed 0 bases from V and 15 bases from J, with 19 bases in between. Germline-derived CDR1 and CDR2 are SGHRS and YFSETQ. In DNA, the CDR3 is TGCGCCAGCAGCTTGGACCCCACCCAGAAAGGCACGTTCTTC. The encoded protein is CASSLDPTQKGTFF.

The chain is built from TRBV19 and TRBJ1-2; no clear D. The V gene's germline CDR1 is LNHDA and CDR2 SQIVND (reference sequence). V was pared by 7 bases and J by 4 bases, with 13 bases between. There are 13 residues in the CDR3. This CDR3 reads CASKSGEIYGYTF. CDR3 DNA: TGTGCCAGTAAATCGGGCGAAATCTATGGCTACACCTTC.

This clonotype was counted a few times. The chain links TRBV4-2 to TRBJ2-5; D possibly corresponds to TRBD2 (5 bases). In germline, CDR1 is LGHNA, CDR2 YNFKEQ. Trimming removed 0 bases at V and 5 bases at J, with 16 bases between. There are 16 residues in the CDR3. The CDR3 spells CASSQDTAQSGETQYF. CDR3 DNA sequence: TGTGCCAGCAGCCAAGATACGGCACAGTCGGGGGAGACCCAGTACTTC.

This clonotype occurred a few times. This sequence joins TRBV28 and TRBJ2-1; tentative D call: TRBD2 (7 bases). V was shortened by 4 bases and J by 6 bases, with 25 bases between the two germline ends. The CDR3 has 18 amino acids. Germline assignment: CDR1 MDHEN and CDR2 SYDVKM. As DNA, the CDR3 is TGTGCCAGCAGTTCACCATACATTAGGGGGGGTGCCCCCAATGAGCAGTTCTTC. Translation: CASSSPYIRGGAPNEQFF. The variable domain in full, completed from reference TRBV28 and TRBJ2-1, reads DVKVTQSSRYLVKRTGEKVFLECVQDMDHENMFWYRQDPGLGLRLIYFSYDVKMKEKGDIPEGYSVSREKKERFSLILESASTNQTSMYLCASSSPYIRGGAPNEQFFGPGTRLTVL.

This clonotype was detected only a few times. This rearrangement joins TRBV29-1 to TRBJ1-5, with 7 bases fitting TRBD1. Germline V gives CDR1 SQVTM, CDR2 ANQGSEA. This CDR3 comprises 12 residues. The V and J ends lost 4 bases and 7 bases, in that order; junction bases with no gene match: 4. CDR3 residues: CSVGDRGQPQHF. The DNA for the CDR3 is TGCAGCGTTGGGGACAGAGGACAGCCCCAGCATTTT.

The rearrangement uses TRBV4-1 and TRBJ2-7, with D perhaps TRBD1 (6 bases). The CDR3 loop spans 18 amino acids. Looked up from germline, CDR1 is MGHRA and CDR2 is YSYEKL. Trimming shortened V by 0 bases and J by 5 bases, and 23 bases separated the two germline ends. The DNA of the CDR3 is TGCGCCAGCAGCCAAGAGAGTATCCCAGGGGAAGGTTCCGACGAGCAGTACTTC. Translation gives CASSQESIPGEGSDEQYF.

This sequence joins TRBV11-1 and TRBJ2-1; 7 bases are a match to TRBD2. The CDR3 covers 16 residues. V shed 3 bases, J shed 6 bases, and the junction held 11 bases outside the gene matches. Germline loops: CDR1 SGHAT, CDR2 FQDESV (reference sequence). The CDR3 spells CASSFGLDLPSNEQFF. The CDR3 region has the DNA TGTGCCAGCAGCTTCGGACTAGACTTACCCTCCAATGAGCAGTTCTTC.

This clonotype came up a few times. This chain connects TRBV12-3 or TRBV12-4 to TRBJ2-5; TRBD2 is a possible D gene (6 bases). This CDR3 region has 13 residues. V was clipped by 8 bases and J by 4 bases, with 14 bases between them. DNA of the CDR3: TGTGCCAGCTTTCGAGGACTACCAGAGACCCAGTACTTC. The encoded protein is CASFRGLPETQYF.

The chain employs TRBV12-3 or TRBV12-4 and TRBJ2-1; D unclear. Trimming removed 2 bases from V and 10 bases from J, with 6 bases in between. The CDR3 is 11 amino acids. CDR3 loop: CASSLMREQFF. The CDR3 bases are TGTGCCAGCAGTTTAATGCGGGAGCAGTTCTTC.